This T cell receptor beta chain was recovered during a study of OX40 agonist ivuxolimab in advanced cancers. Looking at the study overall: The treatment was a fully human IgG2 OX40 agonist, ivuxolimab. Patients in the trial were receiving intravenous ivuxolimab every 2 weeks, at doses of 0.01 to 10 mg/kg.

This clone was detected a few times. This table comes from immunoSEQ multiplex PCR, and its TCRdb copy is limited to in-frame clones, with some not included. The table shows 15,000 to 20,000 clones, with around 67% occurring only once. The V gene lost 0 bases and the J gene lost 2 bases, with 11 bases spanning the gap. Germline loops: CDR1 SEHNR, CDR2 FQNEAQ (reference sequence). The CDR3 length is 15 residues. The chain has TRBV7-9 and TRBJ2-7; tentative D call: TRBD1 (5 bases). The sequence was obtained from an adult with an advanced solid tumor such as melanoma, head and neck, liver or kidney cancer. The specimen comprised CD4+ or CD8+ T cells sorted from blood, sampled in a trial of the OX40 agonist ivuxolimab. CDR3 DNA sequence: TGTGCCAGCAGCTTAGCGGGGCTGTCAACCTACGAGCAGTACTTC. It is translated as CASSLAGLSTYEQYF.